This TCR beta chain was captured in a study of shared clonotypes between healthy human individuals. Turning to the study itself: The plates for each donor numbered three CD4 naive, three CD4 memory, two CD8 naive and one CD8 memory.

This clone was counted a single time. The ends lost 6 bases at V and 5 bases at J; junction bases unmatched: 5. CDR1 is SGHRS, CDR2 YFSETQ, per germline. This CDR3 has 13 residues. In the original workflow: There were no quality scores in the junction-only immunoSEQ sequences, so filtering differed. Method: immunoSEQ multiplex PCR; TCRdb's copy keeps in-frame clones and lacks some. The V and J calls and clone size were taken over from that table, and D and trimming were inferred from the DNA. The data show 2 million to 2.5 million clones, more than 90% seen once. The clonotype originates from a man younger than 35 in good health. Sequenced input: naive CD4+ T cells sorted from blood. The subset here: CD45RA+ positively selected. The rearrangement uses TRBV5-1 and TRBJ2-5; TRBD2 matches 9 bases. CDR3 nucleotides: TGCGCCAGCACTCTAGCGGGGTCGGAGACCCAGTACTTC. Encoded protein: CASTLAGSETQYF.